The clone carrying this T cell receptor (delta chain) has only a few counts. Its antigen is still unknown. The data were taken from a study of Vδ1+ human thymocytes. Findings and limits, study-wide: Thymic TRG and TRD repertoires appeared highly polyclonal.

Germline V gene lookup returns CDR1 TSWWSYY and CDR2 QGS. V was pared by 0 bases and J by 0 bases, with 35 bases between. The CDR3 covers 24 residues. RNA was extracted from the cells and then reverse transcribed. Multiplex PCR used pooled V-gene forward primers and a constant-region reverse primer to amplify CDR3s. TCRdb re-called the multiplex PCR reads using CATT. The table lists around 76,000 delta-chain clones, about 35% of them singletons. The sample taken for sequencing was Vdelta1+ gamma-delta thymocytes from the thymus. Subset in this sample: FACS-sorted CD3+ TCRalphabeta- TCRVdelta1+ TCRVdelta2- thymocytes. This chain connects TRDV1 to TRDJ1; a possible D gene is TRDD2 (6 bases). The clonotype was recovered from a boy under two years old who had congenital heart surgery. CDR3 DNA sequence: TGTGCTCTTGGGGAACTAGGTCATCCTACGCACACGGTTCGAGGGGGCCTGTACACCGATAAACTCATCTTT. This gives the protein CALGELGHPTHTVRGGLYTDKLIF.